The text below deals with one T cell receptor (beta chain). The CDR3 spans 15 residues. Per germline, CDR1 SGHTA and CDR2 FQGTGA. For TCR beta, cDNA was produced by 5'RACE template switching with UMIs. After re-calling the 5' RACE reads, TCRdb lists one entry per CDR3 protein, DNA absent. This sample's table has about 150,000 distinct CDR3 sequences. This entry is derived from a study of T cells expressing NK-cell markers. Study overall: It was sorted CD3+CD56+NKG2C+, CD3+CD56+NKG2C- and CD3+CD56-NKG2C+ T cells that supplied the TCR beta repertoires. Seven of the eight sequenced donors were classified as HCMV-seropositive, and one was classified as seronegative.

Sequenced sample: blood T cells: a sorted CD56 or NKG2C T cell subset, CD4+ or CD8+ T cells, or bulk PBMC T cells (not recorded which). The genes are TRBV7-3 and TRBJ2-1; no DNA is available, so the TRBD1 call from TCRdb remains unchecked. The sequence came from a woman aged 45-60 years in good health. The CDR3 protein is CASSSPGTGYNEQFF.